The clone carrying this T cell receptor (beta chain) was picked up one time. The V gene's germline CDR1 is MDHEN and CDR2 SYDVKM. J was trimmed by 2 bases and V by 6 bases; bases with no gene match: 7. The CDR3 is 15 amino acids. This sample was included in a study of shared clonotypes between healthy human individuals. CD45RA+ naive and CD45RA-negative memory subsets were separated from CD4+ cells. Method: immunoSEQ multiplex PCR; TCRdb's copy keeps in-frame clones and lacks some. The sample shows roughly 2.2 million clones, about 92% of them seen only once. V gene TRBV28 combines with J gene TRBJ2-7; TRBD1 matches 10 bases. The receptor's source is a young man in good health. Some clones in this sample may be carry-over from other donors' samples. Sequenced material: naive CD4+ T cells from PBMCs. Subset indicated: CD45RA+ positively selected. CDR3 DNA: TGTGCCAGCAGGTCCGGGACAGGGGTTCCCTACGAGCAGTACTTC. This codes for CASRSGTGVPYEQYF.